A selection of T cell receptor beta chains follows, all from one sample in a study of CD8 T cells in ankylosing spondylitis. TCRdb recomputed calls from the 5' RACE reads with MiXCR, one row per CDR3 protein. The sample lists 200,000 to 300,000 distinct CDR3 sequences, around 10% seen once, with less than 8% in the top ten. Sequenced sample: blood, either unsorted or a sorted T cell fraction (not recorded which). The receptors shown here come from a male donor with ankylosing spondylitis or in good health (not recorded which). Each CDR3 is given with its conserved first and last residue. The D gene is left open where the match is weak. Not every row has a clone size; where given, it reads once, few, many or a size class.

d_call	cdr3_length	clone_size	j_call	v_call	cdr3_aa	cdr3_nt
-	14	many	TRBJ1-1	TRBV20-1	CSARSYEGYTEAFF	TGCAGTGCTAGATCATACGAGGGTTACACTGAAGCTTTCTTT
-	14	-	TRBJ2-5	TRBV10-3	CAISASALRETQYF	TGTGCCATCAGTGCTAGCGCCCTTCGGGAGACCCAGTACTTC
-	13	many	TRBJ2-5	TRBV21-1	CASISAGLRTQYF	TGTGCCAGCATCTCAGCGGGGTTGAGGACCCAGTACTTC
-	16	many	TRBJ2-2	TRBV12-3/TRBV12-4	CASSLGHQGGPGELFF	TGTGCCAGCAGTTTAGGCCACCAGGGGGGACCCGGGGAGCTGTTTTTT
-	13	many	TRBJ1-4	TRBV29-1	CSVGSYLGEKLFF	TGCAGCGTTGGGTCTTATCTTGGGGAAAAACTGTTTTTT
-	15	-	TRBJ2-3	TRBV25-1	CASSSSKGEADTQYF	TGTGCCAGCAGTTCCTCTAAGGGGGAGGCAGATACGCAGTATTTT
TRBD1	14	many	TRBJ2-1	TRBV6-1	CATKSRNRGNEQFF	TGTGCCACCAAATCAAGAAACAGGGGTAATGAGCAGTTCTTC
-	16	-	TRBJ2-7	TRBV3-1	CASSQDRRGFWYEQYF	TGTGCCAGCAGCCAAGACCGCAGGGGATTTTGGTACGAGCAGTACTTC
TRBD1	16	many	TRBJ1-5	TRBV20-1	CSAIGTGVPSNQPQHF	TGCAGTGCAATCGGGACAGGGGTACCTAGCAATCAGCCCCAGCATTTT
-	14	many	TRBJ2-3	TRBV5-6	CASSLFVRPDTQYF	TGTGCCAGCAGCTTGTTTGTGCGGCCGGATACGCAGTATTTT
TRBD1	15	many	TRBJ2-2	TRBV11-2	CASSSIRTGSGELFF	TGTGCCAGCAGCTCGATACGGACAGGGTCCGGGGAGCTGTTTTTT
-	13	-	TRBJ2-5	TRBV4-1	CASSQGLTQTQYF	TGCGCCAGCAGCCAGGGCCTGACACAGACCCAGTACTTC
TRBD2	14	many	TRBJ2-7	TRBV7-2	CASSILAGGFEQYF	TGTGCCAGCAGTATATTAGCGGGGGGGTTCGAGCAGTACTTC
TRBD2	16	few	TRBJ2-3	TRBV10-1	CASSDPVGRGEDTQYF	TGCGCCAGCAGTGACCCCGTAGGGCGGGGGGAAGATACGCAGTATTTT
-	15	-	TRBJ2-2	TRBV7-2	CASSLATGNTGELFF	TGTGCCAGCAGCTTAGCTACTGGGAACACCGGGGAGCTGTTTTTT
TRBD1	14	many	TRBJ1-5	TRBV20-1	CSADRDRGNQPQHF	TGCAGTGCTGACCGGGACAGGGGGAATCAGCCCCAGCATTTT
-	14	many	TRBJ1-5	TRBV12-3/TRBV12-4	CASTTDPHNQPQHF	TGTGCCAGCACCACCGACCCACACAATCAGCCCCAGCATTTT
-	14	-	TRBJ2-3	TRBV24-1	CATSEVDTPDTQYF	TGTGCCACCAGTGAGGTCGACACGCCAGATACGCAGTATTTT
-	15	many	TRBJ1-1	TRBV12-3/TRBV12-4	CASSLRLLPNTEAFF	TGTGCCAGCAGTTTGAGGCTTTTGCCGAACACTGAAGCTTTCTTT
TRBD2	17	many	TRBJ2-3	TRBV11-2	CASSLDGTSGSTDTQYF	TGTGCCAGCAGCTTAGACGGGACTAGCGGGAGCACAGATACGCAGTATTTT
-	17	few	TRBJ1-3	TRBV7-2	CASSIPVLTFGGNTIYF	TGTGCCAGCAGCATCCCGGTTCTTACTTTCGGTGGAAACACCATATATTTT
TRBD2	16	-	TRBJ2-1	TRBV7-6	CASSFKAGGRYNEQFF	TGTGCCAGCAGCTTTAAAGCGGGGGGCAGATACAATGAGCAGTTCTTC
-	15	many	TRBJ1-2	TRBV5-1	CASSLESRTVDGYTF	TGCGCCAGCAGCTTGGAATCCCGGACAGTTGATGGCTACACCTTC
-	14	-	TRBJ1-3	TRBV28	CATRSQSSGNTIYF	TGTGCCACCCGCAGTCAGAGCTCTGGAAACACCATATATTTT
-	13	-	TRBJ2-3	TRBV7-9	CASSFQGSDTQYF	TGTGCCAGCAGCTTTCAAGGTTCGGATACGCAGTATTTT
-	13	-	TRBJ2-1	TRBV2	CGVRSTRNNEQFF	TGTGGAGTGCGGTCGACTCGCAACAATGAGCAGTTCTTC
TRBD1	14	few	TRBJ2-2	TRBV6-4	CASSAGQGVGELFF	TGTGCCAGCAGTGCCGGACAGGGTGTCGGGGAGCTGTTTTTT
-	14	many	TRBJ2-7	TRBV12-3/TRBV12-4	CASRVTTTEGEQYF	TGTGCCAGCAGGGTAACCACGACGGAAGGCGAGCAGTACTTC
-	15	many	TRBJ2-7	TRBV5-5	CASRKNPGLFHEQYF	TGTGCCAGCAGAAAAAATCCGGGACTTTTCCATGAGCAGTACTTC
-	16	many	TRBJ2-1	TRBV5-8	CASSLVNRDLRGGQFF	TGTGCCAGCAGCTTGGTTAACAGGGATTTAAGAGGGGGGCAGTTCTTC
-	14	-	TRBJ1-2	TRBV10-2	CASSQRAANYGYTF	TGCGCCAGCAGCCAGCGGGCCGCGAACTATGGCTACACCTTC
-	13	-	TRBJ2-1	TRBV3-1	CASSPDSRNERFF	TGTGCCAGCAGCCCGGACAGTCGCAATGAGCGGTTCTTC
-	12	many	TRBJ2-1	TRBV7-8	CASSLPPNEQFF	TGTGCCAGCAGCTTACCCCCGAATGAGCAGTTCTTC
TRBD2	17	-	TRBJ2-3	TRBV5-1	CASSLASGTSSTDTQYF	TGCGCCAGCAGCTTGGCCAGTGGGACTAGCAGCACAGATACGCAGTATTTT
-	14	many	TRBJ1-5	TRBV20-1	CSAPLGGHNQPQHF	TGCAGTGCTCCCCTGGGGGGACACAATCAGCCCCAGCATTTT
-	13	many	TRBJ2-5	TRBV6-5	CASSYSRFGTQYF	TGTGCCAGCAGTTACTCTAGGTTCGGGACCCAGTACTTC
TRBD1	14	many	TRBJ2-5	TRBV5-1	CASTRDSNQETQYF	TGCGCCAGCACCCGGGACAGTAATCAAGAGACCCAGTACTTC
-	14	-	TRBJ1-1	TRBV7-3	CASSLQGRDTEAFF	TGTGCCAGCAGCTTACAGGGCAGAGACACTGAAGCTTTCTTT
TRBD1	12	few	TRBJ2-3	TRBV2	CASSDRGPTQYF	TGTGCCAGCAGTGACAGGGGGCCGACGCAGTATTTT
-	12	-	TRBJ2-2	TRBV9	CASSASGGELFF	TGTGCCAGCAGCGCGAGCGGCGGGGAGCTGTTTTTT
TRBD1	11	many	TRBJ2-7	TRBV20-1	CSAVDRDKQYF	TGCAGTGCGGTGGACAGGGATAAGCAGTACTTC
TRBD1	14	many	TRBJ1-1	TRBV29-1	CSVEDDRVNTEAFF	TGCAGCGTTGAGGACGACAGGGTAAACACTGAAGCTTTCTTT
-	13	many	TRBJ1-1	TRBV5-6	CASSWGATVEAFF	TGTGCCAGCAGCTGGGGGGCGACCGTTGAAGCTTTCTTT
-	15	many	TRBJ2-3	TRBV12-3/TRBV12-4	CASSLLGLSTDTQYF	TGTGCCAGCAGTTTATTGGGGCTTAGCACAGATACGCAGTATTTT
-	12	many	TRBJ1-1	TRBV7-9	CASSFTGPEAFF	TGTGCCAGCAGCTTTACAGGTCCCGAAGCTTTCTTT
-	12	few	TRBJ2-7	TRBV12-3/TRBV12-4	CASSFPGSEQYF	TGTGCCAGCAGTTTTCCGGGGAGCGAGCAGTACTTC
-	13	-	TRBJ2-5	TRBV18	CASSPQGKETQYF	TGTGCCAGCTCACCACAGGGGAAAGAGACCCAGTACTTC
TRBD2	12	many	TRBJ2-3	TRBV20-1	CSPGLAEVTQYF	TGCAGCCCCGGACTAGCGGAGGTTACGCAGTATTTT
TRBD2	18	few	TRBJ2-2	TRBV5-1	CASSLDGAGGPRTGELFF	TGCGCCAGCAGCTTGGATGGAGCGGGGGGGCCTCGGACCGGGGAGCTGTTTTTT
TRBD2	18	many	TRBJ2-1	TRBV20-1	CSAIPFDEAGGVYNEQFF	TGCAGTGCCATTCCCTTCGATGAGGCGGGGGGCGTGTACAATGAGCAGTTCTTC
-	18	-	TRBJ2-2	TRBV2	CASSVQVVRNMNTGELFF	TGTGCCAGCAGTGTCCAAGTGGTACGGAATATGAACACCGGGGAGCTGTTTTTT
-	14	many	TRBJ1-6	TRBV5-1	CASSLTENNSPLHF	TGCGCCAGCAGCTTAACAGAGAATAATTCACCCCTCCACTTT
-	17	-	TRBJ1-1	TRBV4-2	CASSQATAKIMNTEAFF	TGTGCCAGCAGCCAAGCAACAGCCAAGATCATGAACACTGAAGCTTTCTTT
-	16	many	TRBJ1-4	TRBV4-1	CASSQQGHIIGEKLFF	TGCGCCAGCAGCCAACAAGGACACATCATAGGGGAAAAACTGTTTTTT
TRBD1	15	many	TRBJ1-4	TRBV12-3/TRBV12-4	CASRPGQGPNEKLFF	TGTGCCAGCAGACCGGGACAGGGGCCTAATGAAAAACTGTTTTTT
-	16	-	TRBJ2-3	TRBV12-5	CASGPSTDQHTDTQYF	TGTGCTAGTGGACCTTCGACGGACCAACACACAGATACGCAGTATTTT